These T cell receptor beta chains were read from a single sample in a study of T cells after yellow fever vaccination. Via MiXCR, TCRdb re-called the 5' RACE reads, giving one row per CDR3 protein. The sample shows nearly 70,000 distinct CDR3 sequences, about 6% of them seen only once. Specimen: CD8+ T cells sorted from PBMCs, collected 35 to 50 days after the first yellow fever vaccination. These receptors were taken from a man between 18 and 29 years old who received the YFV17D yellow fever vaccine. CDR3s include the opening cysteine and the closing phenylalanine or tryptophan. Expanded clones are given a class, and other clones once, few, many or no size at all.

CDR3 protein: CAFSLGGTYNEQFF; clone size: NA; CDR3 length: 14; V gene: TRBV12-3/TRBV12-4
CDR3 protein: CASRTYGTVYSNQPQHF; clone size: many; CDR3 length: 17; V gene: TRBV6-2/TRBV6-3
CDR3 protein: CASSAQGFSGNTIYF; clone size: many; CDR3 length: 15; V gene: TRBV7-9
CDR3 protein: CASSQESAGGNTIYF; clone size: NA; CDR3 length: 15; V gene: TRBV4-3
CDR3 protein: CAISESISGSSYEQYF; clone size: many; CDR3 length: 16; V gene: TRBV10-3
CDR3 protein: CASSQLAGGQLWELFF; clone size: few; CDR3 length: 16; V gene: TRBV28
CDR3 protein: CASSQDMRGAYSTDTQYF; clone size: many; CDR3 length: 18; V gene: TRBV3-1
CDR3 protein: CASSQAHRETQYF; clone size: many; CDR3 length: 13; V gene: TRBV4-1
CDR3 protein: CASSFGDRGHGYTF; clone size: few; CDR3 length: 14; V gene: TRBV27
CDR3 protein: CASSLDNQPQHF; clone size: NA; CDR3 length: 12; V gene: TRBV7-9
CDR3 protein: CASTGLAGVNWKATDTQYF; clone size: NA; CDR3 length: 19; V gene: TRBV11-1
CDR3 protein: CASSPGTPRSGQETQYF; clone size: many; CDR3 length: 17; V gene: TRBV7-7
CDR3 protein: CASSLSDASGNTIYF; clone size: NA; CDR3 length: 15; V gene: TRBV7-2
CDR3 protein: CASSLEQGNTEAFF; clone size: many; CDR3 length: 14; V gene: TRBV5-6
CDR3 protein: CASSWPGRLRSGEKLFF; clone size: few; CDR3 length: 17; V gene: TRBV7-9
CDR3 protein: CASSLIGDRAYEQYF; clone size: many; CDR3 length: 15; V gene: TRBV27
CDR3 protein: CASSGRTSGGTSTDTQYF; clone size: many; CDR3 length: 18; V gene: TRBV9
CDR3 protein: CASSSSYRGHEQYF; clone size: many; CDR3 length: 14; V gene: TRBV12-3/TRBV12-4
CDR3 protein: CASSQFAGTEKETQYF; clone size: many; CDR3 length: 16; V gene: TRBV4-1
CDR3 protein: CASSYGISGGGYSGKQFF; clone size: NA; CDR3 length: 18; V gene: TRBV6-5
CDR3 protein: CASKETGITYEQYF; clone size: NA; CDR3 length: 14; V gene: TRBV19
CDR3 protein: CASILRGTGELFF; clone size: NA; CDR3 length: 13; V gene: TRBV6-2/TRBV6-3
CDR3 protein: CASSFPGSEQYF; clone size: few; CDR3 length: 12; V gene: TRBV12-3/TRBV12-4
CDR3 protein: CASSLAPGTDTQYF; clone size: many; CDR3 length: 14; V gene: TRBV11-2
CDR3 protein: CASSLEGGGMPGYTF; clone size: NA; CDR3 length: 15; V gene: TRBV27
CDR3 protein: CASSSARGDEQFF; clone size: many; CDR3 length: 13; V gene: TRBV12-3/TRBV12-4
CDR3 protein: CASSYGRGPGGDTQYF; clone size: NA; CDR3 length: 16; V gene: TRBV7-9
CDR3 protein: CASSFFGSGANVLTF; clone size: many; CDR3 length: 15; V gene: TRBV5-4
CDR3 protein: CASSLDTDTQYF; clone size: many; CDR3 length: 12; V gene: TRBV7-2
CDR3 protein: CASSPEAGLAGVDEQFF; clone size: few; CDR3 length: 17; V gene: TRBV18
CDR3 protein: CASSLSNTIYF; clone size: few; CDR3 length: 11; V gene: TRBV13
CDR3 protein: CASSLSGLVNTEAFF; clone size: many; CDR3 length: 15; V gene: TRBV5-1
CDR3 protein: CASSLGANQPQHF; clone size: few; CDR3 length: 13; V gene: TRBV7-2
CDR3 protein: CASSYLTGSPSGNTIYF; clone size: few; CDR3 length: 17; V gene: TRBV6-5
CDR3 protein: CASSLESEQYF; clone size: NA; CDR3 length: 11; V gene: TRBV5-1
CDR3 protein: CASSLLSEWGNSPLHF; clone size: many; CDR3 length: 16; V gene: TRBV5-1
CDR3 protein: CASRTGFLNEQYF; clone size: many; CDR3 length: 13; V gene: TRBV11-2
CDR3 protein: CSAPTLADFYNEQFF; clone size: many; CDR3 length: 15; V gene: TRBV20-1
CDR3 protein: CASSQGRNHNEQFF; clone size: many; CDR3 length: 14; V gene: TRBV4-3
CDR3 protein: CASIGSPNNEQFF; clone size: few; CDR3 length: 13; V gene: TRBV6-2/TRBV6-3
CDR3 protein: CSVGPGRGHETQYF; clone size: many; CDR3 length: 14; V gene: TRBV29-1